The next 4 T cell receptor beta chains were all read from a single sample in a study of cytomegalovirus exposure and HLA in healthy donors. 13 Jbeta primers and 60 Vbeta primers were used for the PCR. Only in-frame clones appear in the TCRdb table, and some are missing; sequencing was by immunoSEQ multiplex PCR. The sample includes hundreds of thousands of clones, roughly 90% of them seen just once. Specimen: PBMCs. The receptor set was obtained from a woman aged 18 to 35 in good health and CMV-seronegative.

The V and J genes are TRBV19 and TRBJ2-7; 12 nucleotides line up with TRBD1. Germline V CDR1 and CDR2: LNHDA, SQIVND (reference sequence). This CDR3 has 14 residues. V lost 6 bases, J lost 5 bases, and 5 bases stayed unmatched. The CDR3 loop reads CASSWGQGADEQYF. For the CDR3, the DNA is TGTGCCAGTAGCTGGGGACAGGGGGCGGACGAGCAGTACTTC.

The chain uses TRBV2 and TRBJ1-5, with 8 bases aligning to TRBD1. This CDR3 region has 13 residues. The J segment lost 3 bases and the V segment lost 8 bases, leaving 3 bases of the junction unmatched. Looked up from germline, CDR1 is SNHLY and CDR2 is FYNNEI. The CDR3 is CASGQGANQPQHF. The CDR3 nucleotides are TGTGCCAGCGGCCAGGGGGCCAATCAGCCCCAGCATTTT.

The V and J genes are TRBV19 and TRBJ2-2; 9 bases line up with TRBD2. Germline trimming cut 3 bases from V and 3 bases from J; bases unmatched to any gene: 5. The CDR3 runs to 16 residues. The germline gives CDR1 LNHDA, CDR2 SQIVND (reference sequence). The CDR3 here is CASSMGLAGHTGELFF. The DNA of the CDR3 is TGTGCCAGTAGTATGGGACTAGCAGGGCACACCGGGGAGCTGTTTTTT.

The chain uses TRBV7-9 and TRBJ1-2; D possibly corresponds to TRBD1 (6 bases). Per germline, CDR1 SEHNR and CDR2 FQNEAQ (reference sequence). The V gene lost 5 bases and the J gene lost 6 bases, with 10 bases spanning the gap. The length of the CDR3 is 12 residues. The CDR3 DNA reads as TGTGCCAGCAGCAATGGACAGAATGGCTACACCTTC. Its protein is CASSNGQNGYTF.